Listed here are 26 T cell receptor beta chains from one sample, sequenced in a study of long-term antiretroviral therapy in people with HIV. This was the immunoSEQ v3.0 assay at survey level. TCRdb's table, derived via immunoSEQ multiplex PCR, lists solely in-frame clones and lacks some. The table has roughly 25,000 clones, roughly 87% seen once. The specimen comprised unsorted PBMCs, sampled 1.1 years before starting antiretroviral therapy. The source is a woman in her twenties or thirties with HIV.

CDR3 bases: TGTGCCAGCAGCCTCAAGGGGGAAGCTTTCTTT. Protein product: CASSLKGEAFF. The chain has TRBV6-6 and TRBJ1-1; D is possibly TRBD1 (5 bases). The V and J ends lost 6 bases and 8 bases respectively, with 10 bases between them. CDR3 length equals 11 residues. In germline, CDR1 is MNHNY, CDR2 SVGAGI (reference sequence).

In DNA form, the CDR3 reads TGTGCCAGCAGTTGGGAACAGGGGGGTGAAGCTTTCTTT. Translating gives CASSWEQGGEAFF. The gene calls are TRBV27 and TRBJ1-1, with 8 bases that match TRBD1. There are 13 residues in the CDR3. The junction had 5 bases not matched to a gene; V was cut back by 4 bases and J by 7 bases. Germline assignment: CDR1 MNHEY and CDR2 SMNVEV (reference sequence).

This CDR3 reads CASSLISRNGYTF. The CDR3 coding sequence is TGTGCCAGCAGCTTAATATCTCGGAATGGCTACACCTTC. This chain connects TRBV7-2 to TRBJ1-2; no clear D. Trimming left V 2 bases short and J 6 bases short, with 10 bases between. CDR1 and CDR2 (germline): SGHTA, FQGNSA. The CDR3 spans 13 residues. Together with reference TRBV7-2 and TRBJ1-2, the CDR3 gives the full variable domain: GAGVSQSPSNKVTEKGKDVELRCDPISGHTALYWYRQSLGQGLEFLIYFQGNSAPDKSGLPSDRFSAERTGGSVSTLTIQRTQQEDSAVYLCASSLISRNGYTFGSGTRLTVV.

The CDR3 sequence is CATSRASGTGVGSQPQHF. Here the CDR3 DNA reads TGTGCCACCAGCAGAGCGTCCGGGACAGGGGTAGGTAGTCAGCCCCAGCATTTT. The chain uses TRBV15 and TRBJ1-5, with 10 bases aligning to TRBD1. Germline V gives CDR1 LNHNV, CDR2 YYDKDF (reference sequence). Trimming at V came to 1 base and at J to 6 bases, leaving 12 bases not matched to a gene. CDR3 length equals 18 residues.

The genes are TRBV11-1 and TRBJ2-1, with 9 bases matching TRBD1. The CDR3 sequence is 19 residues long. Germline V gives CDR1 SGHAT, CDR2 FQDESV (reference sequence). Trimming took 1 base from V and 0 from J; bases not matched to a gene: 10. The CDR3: CASSLVGTGFLSSYNEQFF. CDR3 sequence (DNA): TGTGCCAGCAGCTTAGTTGGGACAGGGTTCCTTAGCTCCTACAATGAGCAGTTCTTC.

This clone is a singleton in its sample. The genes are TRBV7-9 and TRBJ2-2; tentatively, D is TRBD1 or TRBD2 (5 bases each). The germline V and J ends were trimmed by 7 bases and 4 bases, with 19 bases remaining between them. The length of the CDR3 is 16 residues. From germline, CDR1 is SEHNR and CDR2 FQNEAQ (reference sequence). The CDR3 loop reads CASTIRRGSGTGELFF. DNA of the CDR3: TGTGCCAGCACCATAAGAAGGGGCAGCGGCACCGGGGAGCTGTTTTTT. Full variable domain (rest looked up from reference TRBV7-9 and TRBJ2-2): DTGVSQNPRHKITKRGQNVTFRCDPISEHNRLYWYRQTLGQGPEFLTYFQNEAQLEKSRLLSDRFSAERPKGSFSTLEIQRTEQGDSAMYLCASTIRRGSGTGELFFGEGSRLTVL.

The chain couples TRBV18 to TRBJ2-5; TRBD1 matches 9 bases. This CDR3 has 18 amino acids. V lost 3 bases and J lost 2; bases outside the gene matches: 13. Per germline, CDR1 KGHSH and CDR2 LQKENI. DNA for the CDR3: TGTGCCAGCTCACCGTGGGATCTGGGGACAGGGAAGCAAGAGACCCAGTACTTC. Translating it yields CASSPWDLGTGKQETQYF.

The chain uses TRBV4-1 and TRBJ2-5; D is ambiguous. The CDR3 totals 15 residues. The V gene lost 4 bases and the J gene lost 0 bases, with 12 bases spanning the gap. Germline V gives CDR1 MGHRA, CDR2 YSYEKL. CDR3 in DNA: TGCGCCAGCAGCCCGACGCCGGTGTACCAAGAGACCCAGTACTTC. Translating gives CASSPTPVYQETQYF.

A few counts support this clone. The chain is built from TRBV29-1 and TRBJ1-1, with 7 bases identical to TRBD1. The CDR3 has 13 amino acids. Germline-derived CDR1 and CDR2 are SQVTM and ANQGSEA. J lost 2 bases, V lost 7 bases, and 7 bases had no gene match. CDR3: CSGGQEINTEAFF. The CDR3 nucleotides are TGCAGCGGAGGACAGGAGATTAACACTGAAGCTTTCTTT.

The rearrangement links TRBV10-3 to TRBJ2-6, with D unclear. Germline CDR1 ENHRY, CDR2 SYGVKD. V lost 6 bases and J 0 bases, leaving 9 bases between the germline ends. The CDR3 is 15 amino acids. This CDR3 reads CAIRLEISGANVLTF. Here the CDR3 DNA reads TGTGCCATCAGACTTGAGATCTCTGGGGCCAACGTCCTGACTTTC.

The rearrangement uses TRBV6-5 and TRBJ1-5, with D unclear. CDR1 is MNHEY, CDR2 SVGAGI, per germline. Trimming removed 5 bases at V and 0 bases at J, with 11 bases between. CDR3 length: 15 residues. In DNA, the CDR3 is TGTGCCAGCAGTCCGCGACATCCTAGCAATCAGCCCCAGCATTTT. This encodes CASSPRHPSNQPQHF.

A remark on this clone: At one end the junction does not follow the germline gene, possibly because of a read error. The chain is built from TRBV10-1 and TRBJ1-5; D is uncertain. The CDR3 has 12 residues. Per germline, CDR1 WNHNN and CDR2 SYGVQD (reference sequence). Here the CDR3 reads CASSQSNQPQHF. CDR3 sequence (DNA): TGCGCCAGCAGTCAGTCTAATCAGCCCCAGCATTTT.

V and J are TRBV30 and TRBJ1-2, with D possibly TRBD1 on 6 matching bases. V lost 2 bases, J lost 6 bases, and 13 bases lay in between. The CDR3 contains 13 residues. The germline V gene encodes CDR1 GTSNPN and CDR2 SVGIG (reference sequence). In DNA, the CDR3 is TGTGCCTGGAGTTTGGGGGCTGTCGATGGCTACACCTTC. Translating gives CAWSLGAVDGYTF.

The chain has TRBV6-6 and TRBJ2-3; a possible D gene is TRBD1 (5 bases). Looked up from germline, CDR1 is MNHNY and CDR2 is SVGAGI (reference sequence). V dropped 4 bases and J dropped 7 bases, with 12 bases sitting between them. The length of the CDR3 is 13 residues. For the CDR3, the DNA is TGTGCCAGCAGTTTTAAGGGGTCGAATACGCAGTATTTT. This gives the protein CASSFKGSNTQYF.

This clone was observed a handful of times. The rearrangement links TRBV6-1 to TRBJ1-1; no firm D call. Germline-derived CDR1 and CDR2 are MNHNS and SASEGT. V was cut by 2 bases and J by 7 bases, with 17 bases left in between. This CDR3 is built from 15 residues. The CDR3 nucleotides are TGTGCCAGCAGTGAAACATTTTCGATCCCCCATGAAGCTTTCTTT. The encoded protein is CASSETFSIPHEAFF.

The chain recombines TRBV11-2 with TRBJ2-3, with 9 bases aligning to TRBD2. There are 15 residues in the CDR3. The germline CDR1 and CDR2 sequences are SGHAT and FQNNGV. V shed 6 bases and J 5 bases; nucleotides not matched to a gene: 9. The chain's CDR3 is CASSRRGGLGDTQYF. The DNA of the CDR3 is TGTGCCAGCAGTCGGCGGGGGGGCCTGGGAGATACGCAGTATTTT.

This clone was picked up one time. The CDR3: CASSLVGQMQYF. The CDR3 bases are TGTGCCAGCAGTTTAGTGGGGCAGATGCAGTATTTT. The chain employs TRBV27 and TRBJ2-3; a possible D gene is TRBD1 (5 bases). The ends were cut back, 2 bases at V and 11 bases at J, with 11 bases in the middle. From germline, CDR1 is MNHEY and CDR2 SMNVEV (reference sequence). This CDR3 comprises 12 residues.

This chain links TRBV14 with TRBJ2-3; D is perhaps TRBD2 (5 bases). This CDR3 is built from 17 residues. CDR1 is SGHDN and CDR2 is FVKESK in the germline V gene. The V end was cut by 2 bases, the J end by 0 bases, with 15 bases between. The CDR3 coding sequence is TGTGCCAGCAGCCAACGGGAATACGTGATAAGCACAGATACGCAGTATTTT. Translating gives CASSQREYVISTDTQYF.

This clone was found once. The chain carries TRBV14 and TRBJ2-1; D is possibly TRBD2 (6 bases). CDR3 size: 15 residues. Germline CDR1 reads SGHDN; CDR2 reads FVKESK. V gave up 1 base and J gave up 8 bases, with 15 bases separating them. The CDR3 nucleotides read TGTGCCAGCAGCCAAGCGGGGAGGTTCCGGGATGAGCAGTTCTTC. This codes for CASSQAGRFRDEQFF.

CDR3 loop: CASSFLSGREAGELFF. In nucleotides, the CDR3 is TGTGCCAGCAGCTTTTTATCAGGGCGGGAAGCCGGGGAGCTGTTTTTT. The chain links TRBV7-6 to TRBJ2-2, with a tentative D call TRBD2 (6 bases). Trimming took off 3 bases at V and 6 bases at J, with 17 bases between the two ends. Germline V lookup: CDR1 SGHVS, CDR2 FNYEAQ. The CDR3 has 16 residues.

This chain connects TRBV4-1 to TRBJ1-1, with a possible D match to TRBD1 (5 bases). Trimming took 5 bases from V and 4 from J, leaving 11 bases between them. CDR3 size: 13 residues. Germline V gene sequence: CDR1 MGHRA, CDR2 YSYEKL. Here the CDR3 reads CASSGSGGTEAFF. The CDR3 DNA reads TGCGCCAGCAGCGGTTCGGGGGGCACTGAAGCTTTCTTT.

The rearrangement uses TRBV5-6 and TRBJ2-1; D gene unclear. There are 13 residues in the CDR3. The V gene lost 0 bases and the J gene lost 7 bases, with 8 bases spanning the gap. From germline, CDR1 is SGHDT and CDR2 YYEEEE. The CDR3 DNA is TGTGCCAGCAGCTTGGGTGGTCGAAATGAGCAGTTCTTC. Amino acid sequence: CASSLGGRNEQFF.

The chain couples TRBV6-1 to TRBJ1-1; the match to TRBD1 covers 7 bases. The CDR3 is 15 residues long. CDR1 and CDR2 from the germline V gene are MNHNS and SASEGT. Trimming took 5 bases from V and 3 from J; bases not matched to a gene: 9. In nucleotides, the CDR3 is TGTGCCAGCAGTCCCCAGATTACAGGGGACACTGAAGCTTTCTTT. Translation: CASSPQITGDTEAFF.

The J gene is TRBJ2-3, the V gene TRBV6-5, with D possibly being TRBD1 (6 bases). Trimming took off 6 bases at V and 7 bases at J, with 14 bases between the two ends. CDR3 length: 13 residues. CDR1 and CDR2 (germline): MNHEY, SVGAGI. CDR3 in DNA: TGTGCCAGCAGCTTCGGACAGACTAATACGCAGTATTTT. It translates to CASSFGQTNTQYF.

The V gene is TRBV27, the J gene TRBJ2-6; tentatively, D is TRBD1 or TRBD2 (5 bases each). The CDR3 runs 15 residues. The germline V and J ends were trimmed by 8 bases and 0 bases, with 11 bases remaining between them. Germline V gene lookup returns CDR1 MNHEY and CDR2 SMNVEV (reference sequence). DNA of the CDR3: TGTGCCAGCGGCCCTGGGGGCTCTGGGGCCAACGTCCTGACTTTC. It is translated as CASGPGGSGANVLTF. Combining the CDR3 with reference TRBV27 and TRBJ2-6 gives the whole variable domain EAQVTQNPRYLITVTGKKLTVTCSQNMNHEYMSWYRQDPGLGLRQIYYSMNVEVTDKGDVPEGYKVSRKEKRNFPLILESPSPNQTSLYFCASGPGGSGANVLTFGAGSRLTVL.

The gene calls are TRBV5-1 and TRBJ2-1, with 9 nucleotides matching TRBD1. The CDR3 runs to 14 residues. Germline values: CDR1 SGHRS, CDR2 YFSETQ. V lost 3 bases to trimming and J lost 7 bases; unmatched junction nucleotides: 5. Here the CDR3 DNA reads TGCGCCAGCAGCTACGCACAGGGGGCGAATGAGCAGTTCTTC. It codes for CASSYAQGANEQFF.